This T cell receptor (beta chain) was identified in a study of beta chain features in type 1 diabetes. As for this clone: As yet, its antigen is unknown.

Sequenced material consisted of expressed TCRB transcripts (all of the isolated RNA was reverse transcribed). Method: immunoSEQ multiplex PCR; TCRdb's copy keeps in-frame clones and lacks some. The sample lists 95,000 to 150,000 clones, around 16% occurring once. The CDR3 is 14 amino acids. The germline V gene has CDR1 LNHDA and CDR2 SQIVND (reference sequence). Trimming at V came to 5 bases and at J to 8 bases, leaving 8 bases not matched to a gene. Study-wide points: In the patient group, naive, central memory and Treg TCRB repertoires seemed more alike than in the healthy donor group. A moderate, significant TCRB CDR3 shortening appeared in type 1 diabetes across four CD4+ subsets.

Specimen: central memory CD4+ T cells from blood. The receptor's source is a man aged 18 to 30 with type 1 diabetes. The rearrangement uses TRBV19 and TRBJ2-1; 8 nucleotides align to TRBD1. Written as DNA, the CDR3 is TGTGCCAGTAGTTCCCCCGACAGGGGCTATGAGCAGTTCTTC. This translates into CASSSPDRGYEQFF.